This TCR beta chain was recovered during a study of blood T cell repertoires in COVID-19. Study-level background: The United States, Italy and Spain supplied acute and convalescent COVID-19 samples. T cells, B-cell-depleted T cells, or PBMCs provided the cDNA or gDNA that served as material.

The CDR3 runs 14 residues. Looked up from germline, CDR1 is ENHRY and CDR2 is SYGVKD. Trimming took 4 bases from V and 3 from J, leaving 12 bases between them. In the original analysis: For nucleated cells, counts were estimated from reference gene primer amplification. The table came from immunoSEQ multiplex PCR; TCRdb's copy has only in-frame clones and leaves some out. V, J and clone size derive from that table, while D and trimming were established from the DNA sequence. The data hold about 49,000 clones, with 75% to 85% observed a single time. The receptor was isolated from a woman aged 55-75 years with acute or convalescent COVID-19. J is TRBJ1-2 and V is TRBV10-3; D not certain. Material: peripheral blood. The CDR3 DNA sequence: TGTGCCATCAGTGTCGGGGTGATGGACTATGGCTACACCTTC. It translates to CAISVGVMDYGYTF.